A single sample gave rise to the 14 T cell receptor beta chains below, sequenced in a study of T-cell memory formation after mild COVID-19 (TCRdb year 2021). Library prep was done by 5' RACE. Sequenced using an Illumina NovaSeq 6000. In-frame beta chains were kept once TCRdb had trimmed the public reads at Q25 with fastp and called clones with MiXCR. Duplicate CDR3 protein sequences are folded into a single record with the most common DNA and genes. For this sample there are 500,000 to 650,000 distinct CDR3 sequences; about 20% appear just once. Approximately 8.4% of the sample rests with the top ten. Sequences were obtained from PBMCs or a T cell subset sorted from them (not recorded which). Receptors were obtained from an adult woman who had mild COVID-19 (a few samples of this study predate the infection). The sample titles of this study are shuffled in the database, so cell type and time point are left out; the donor was told from shared clones.

The V and J genes are TRBV6-1 and TRBJ1-5; 7 nucleotides agree with TRBD1. V lost 5 bases to trimming and J lost 7 bases; unmatched junction nucleotides: 5. This CDR3 has 13 amino acids. CDR1 and CDR2 (germline): MNHNS, SASEGT. CDR3 DNA sequence: TGTGCCAGCAGTCGACAGGGTTTACAGCCCCAGCATTTT. Translating gives CASSRQGLQPQHF.

This chain links TRBV12-3 or TRBV12-4 with TRBJ2-7; unclear D gene. V lost 3 bases and J lost 3, with 12 bases in between. This CDR3 region has 14 residues. The CDR3 bases are TGTGCCAGCAGTTTCAGTCCTGCGTACTACGAGCAGTACTTC. It yields the protein CASSFSPAYYEQYF.

This clonotype was seen a handful of times. The chain carries TRBV10-3 and TRBJ2-2, with D hard to call. Trimming removed 4 bases from V and 3 bases from J, with 6 bases in between. This CDR3 contains 13 residues. The germline V gene encodes CDR1 ENHRY and CDR2 SYGVKD. For the CDR3, the DNA is TGTGCCATCAGTGGACGGGACACCGGGGAGCTGTTTTTT. This codes for CAISGRDTGELFF.

V and J are TRBV10-3 and TRBJ1-1; D is ambiguous. Per germline, CDR1 ENHRY and CDR2 SYGVKD. This CDR3 region has 15 residues. The V end lost 0 bases, the J end lost 6 bases, and 14 bases lay between the germline ends. CDR3 DNA: TGTGCCATCAGTGAGTCAGGTTCACAAGTGGCTGAAGCTTTCTTT. This translates into CAISESGSQVAEAFF.

This clonotype has only a few counts. The CDR3 DNA is TGCGCCAGCAGCCAAGGAAACCCTTACAGGGGCGCAAATGAAAAACTGTTTTTT. This gives the protein CASSQGNPYRGANEKLFF. The chain joins TRBV4-1 to TRBJ1-4, with TRBD1 matching over 7 bases. This CDR3 region has 18 residues. The junction had 13 bases not matched to a gene; V was cut back by 1 base and J by 5 bases. CDR1 MGHRA and CDR2 YSYEKL come from the germline V gene.

This chain uses TRBV7-8 with TRBJ2-7, with D unclear. Deletions cut 1 base from V and 4 bases from J, with 17 bases between. Per the germline V gene, CDR1 is SGHVS and CDR2 is FQNEAQ. The CDR3 is 16 residues long. CDR3 DNA: TGTGCCAGCAGCTTAGGGTCCCATCCAGGTGGTTACGAGCAGTACTTC. Protein sequence: CASSLGSHPGGYEQYF. The variable domain in full, completed from reference TRBV7-8 and TRBJ2-7, reads GAGVSQSPRYKVAKRGQDVALRCDPISGHVSLFWYQQALGQGPEFLTYFQNEAQLDKSGLPSDRFFAERPEGSVSTLKIQRTQQEDSAVYLCASSLGSHPGGYEQYFGPGTRLTVT.

The rearrangement links TRBV29-1 to TRBJ2-3; D gene uncertain. The CDR3 sequence is 15 residues long. The germline V and J ends were trimmed by 0 bases and 4 bases, with 14 bases remaining between them. The germline CDR1 and CDR2 sequences are SQVTM and ANQGSEA. In DNA form, the CDR3 reads TGCAGCGTTGAAGATCGTGCGGCTATCTCAGATACGCAGTATTTT. This codes for CSVEDRAAISDTQYF.

This clonotype has a handful of counts. CDR3 nucleotides: TGTGCCTGGAACAGTCTGAACACTGAAGCTTTCTTT. Amino acid sequence: CAWNSLNTEAFF. This chain links TRBV30 with TRBJ1-1, with D unresolved. The CDR3 totals 12 residues. Trimming pared 4 bases from V and 0 bases from J, leaving 6 bases between. Germline CDR1 GTSNPN, CDR2 SVGIG (reference sequence).

A few counts support this clonotype. The J gene is TRBJ1-5, the V gene TRBV29-1; no definite D call. Per the germline V gene, CDR1 is SQVTM and CDR2 is ANQGSEA. The CDR3 totals 12 residues. The V end lost 6 bases, the J end lost 3 bases, and 9 bases lay between the germline ends. CDR3 DNA sequence: TGCAGCGTGACGTGGGCCAATCAGCCCCAGCATTTT. This gives the protein CSVTWANQPQHF.

The table lists this clonotype with a few counts. J is TRBJ2-3 and V is TRBV24-1; D gene uncertain. V was shortened by 5 bases and J by 2 bases, with 10 bases between the two germline ends. Germline loops: CDR1 KGHDR, CDR2 SFDVKD. CDR3 length: 14 residues. Here the CDR3 reads CATSALPPTDTQYF. CDR3 coding DNA: TGTGCCACCAGTGCATTGCCCCCCACAGATACGCAGTATTTT.

The chain carries TRBV5-1 and TRBJ2-1, with TRBD1 identical over 9 bases. Trimming removed 4 bases from V and 7 bases from J; junction bases left unmatched: 9. This CDR3 region has 15 residues. Germline CDR1 SGHRS, CDR2 YFSETQ. This CDR3 is CASSPGQGGQNEQFF. Here the CDR3 DNA reads TGCGCCAGCAGCCCGGGACAGGGAGGACAAAATGAGCAGTTCTTC.

Only a few counts were recorded for this clonotype. The rearrangement links TRBV7-6 to TRBJ2-7; D not certain. Germline V gives CDR1 SGHVS, CDR2 FNYEAQ. The germline V and J ends were trimmed by 0 bases and 6 bases, with 9 bases remaining between them. The CDR3 consists of 13 residues. CDR3 sequence: CASSLADVREQYF. CDR3 nucleotides: TGTGCCAGCAGCTTAGCGGACGTGCGCGAGCAGTACTTC.

This clonotype was observed a handful of times. The rearrangement links TRBV5-1 to TRBJ1-1; unclear D gene. Germline lookup yields CDR1 SGHRS and CDR2 YFSETQ. There are 15 residues in the CDR3. V shed 1 base and J shed 3 bases, with 13 bases lying between them. The CDR3 bases are TGCGCCAGCAGCTTGAGCGTAAACGGGGACACTGAAGCTTTCTTT. Translating gives CASSLSVNGDTEAFF.

The CDR3 region has the DNA TGCAGTGCAGGGCGTCTAGAAGAGACCCAGTACTTC. It yields the protein CSAGRLEETQYF. The gene calls are TRBV20-1 and TRBJ2-5; D remains unclear. CDR3 length: 12 residues. Trimming took 6 bases from V and 3 from J, leaving 11 bases between them. The germline V gene encodes CDR1 DFQATT and CDR2 SNEGSKA (reference sequence).